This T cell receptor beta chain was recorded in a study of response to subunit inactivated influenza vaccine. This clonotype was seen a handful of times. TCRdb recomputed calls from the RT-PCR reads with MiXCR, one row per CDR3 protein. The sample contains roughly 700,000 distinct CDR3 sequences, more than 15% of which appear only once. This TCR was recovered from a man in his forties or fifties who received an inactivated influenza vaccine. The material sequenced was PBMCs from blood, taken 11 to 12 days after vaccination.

CDR3 sequence reads: CASSLGQYLGYTF. CDR3 coding DNA: TGTGCCAGCAGCTTAGGACAGTATTTAGGCTACACCTTC. The rearrangement uses TRBV7-9 and TRBJ1-2, with D possibly being TRBD1 (5 bases). V was pared by 1 base and J by 8 bases, with 11 bases between. The CDR3 runs 13 residues. Germline CDR1 and CDR2: SEHNR and FQNEAQ (reference sequence).